The 13 T cell receptor beta chains below were found in one sample sequenced in a study of cytomegalovirus exposure and HLA in healthy donors. PCR employed 60 Vbeta and 13 Jbeta primers. TCRdb's copy holds only in-frame clones and misses some; the assay was immunoSEQ multiplex PCR. This table holds roughly 70,000 clones, 75% found once. The material sequenced was PBMCs. The receptors stem from a man in his 70s in good health and CMV-seronegative.

V gene TRBV7-2 combines with J gene TRBJ1-5, with D hard to call. The CDR3 runs to 14 residues. Per germline, CDR1 SGHTA and CDR2 FQGNSA. Trimming took off 4 bases at V and 1 base at J, with 8 bases between the two ends. The CDR3 nucleotides are TGTGCCAGCAGCTCCGGGTTAAGCAATCAGCCCCAGCATTTT. Amino acid sequence: CASSSGLSNQPQHF.

V usage is TRBV9 and J usage is TRBJ2-7; D ambiguous. The CDR3 sequence is 14 residues long. Trimming took 4 bases from V and 0 from J, leaving 11 bases between them. Per germline, CDR1 SGDLS and CDR2 YYNGEE. CDR3 loop: CASSPEVYSYEQYF. CDR3 coding DNA: TGTGCCAGCAGCCCAGAGGTCTACTCCTACGAGCAGTACTTC.

This clone was picked up one time. This sequence joins TRBV5-6 and TRBJ1-1; 7 nucleotides align to TRBD1. Germline V gene data show CDR1 as SGHDT and CDR2 as YYEEEE. With V trimmed by 4 bases and J by 0 bases, 12 bases remained unmatched. CDR3 length: 17 residues. The CDR3 nucleotides are TGTGCCAGCAGCCTCGGGGGGGGACAGTGGGTGAACACTGAAGCTTTCTTT. Amino acid sequence: CASSLGGGQWVNTEAFF.

This chain links TRBV9 with TRBJ2-7; perhaps TRBD2 as D (5 bases). The CDR3 totals 12 residues. Germline lookup yields CDR1 SGDLS and CDR2 YYNGEE. V lost 2 bases and J lost 7, with 10 bases in between. CDR3 bases: TGTGCCAGCAGCGTCGGGGAAGGGGAGCAGTACTTC. This encodes CASSVGEGEQYF.

The chain uses TRBV12-5 and TRBJ2-2; D gene ambiguous. V was pared by 0 bases and J by 6 bases, with 5 bases between. The CDR3 runs 13 residues. Germline loops: CDR1 LGHNT, CDR2 FRNRAP. The CDR3 is CASGLVFSGELFF. The DNA for the CDR3 is TGTGCTAGTGGTTTGGTATTCTCCGGGGAGCTGTTTTTT.

The chain uses TRBV11-2 and TRBJ2-1; D not resolved. The CDR3 is 13 residues long. V gave up 1 base and J gave up 6 bases, with 7 bases separating them. Per germline, CDR1 SGHAT and CDR2 FQNNGV. The CDR3 loop is CASSLVQFNEQFF. The CDR3 nucleotides read TGTGCCAGCAGCTTAGTCCAGTTCAATGAGCAGTTCTTC.

The chain employs TRBV21-1 and TRBJ2-1; no DNA check was done on the table's D call, TRBD1. TRBV21-1 is a documented pseudogene. This CDR3 comprises 14 residues. CDR3 bases: TGTGCCAGCAGCATCGGGACAGCCTACAATGAGCAGTTCTTC. As protein: CASSIGTAYNEQFF.

With respect to this clone: This sample includes further DNA sequences coding for the same CDR3. V gene TRBV9 combines with J gene TRBJ2-1, with 9 positions matching TRBD1. There are 13 residues in the CDR3. J was trimmed by 9 bases and V by 6 bases; bases with no gene match: 7. Germline CDR1 and CDR2: SGDLS and YYNGEE. Here the CDR3 DNA reads TGTGCCAGCAAGGGACAGGGTTTTGGTGAGCAGTTCTTC. Amino acid sequence: CASKGQGFGEQFF.

V usage is TRBV5-1 and J usage is TRBJ2-7, with D possibly matching TRBD2 (5 bases). V dropped 4 bases and J dropped 6 bases, with 14 bases sitting between them. Germline-derived CDR1 and CDR2 are SGHRS and YFSETQ. The CDR3 contains 13 residues. CDR3 region: CASSPSLGSEQYF. CDR3 sequence (DNA): TGCGCCAGCAGCCCATCCCTAGGGAGCGAGCAGTACTTC.

The chain has TRBV28 and TRBJ2-4; possible D gene TRBD1, 6 bases. V was pared by 6 bases and J by 4 bases, with 10 bases between. This CDR3 comprises 13 residues. Germline CDR1 is MDHEN and CDR2 is SYDVKM. CDR3 sequence: CASRSTGKNIQYF. CDR3 nucleotide sequence: TGTGCCAGCAGGTCCACAGGGAAAAACATTCAGTACTTC.

The V gene is TRBV28, the J gene TRBJ2-5, with TRBD1 identical over 7 bases. The CDR3 has 15 amino acids. Germline CDR1 MDHEN, CDR2 SYDVKM. With V trimmed by 2 bases and J by 2 bases, 5 bases remained unmatched. DNA for the CDR3: TGTGCCAGCAGTTTACCCCGACAGGGACAAGAGACCCAGTACTTC. As protein: CASSLPRQGQETQYF. The whole variable domain, remainder taken from reference TRBV28 and TRBJ2-5, is DVKVTQSSRYLVKRTGEKVFLECVQDMDHENMFWYRQDPGLGLRLIYFSYDVKMKEKGDIPEGYSVSREKKERFSLILESASTNQTSMYLCASSLPRQGQETQYFGPGTRLLVL.

The chain combines TRBV6-1 with TRBJ2-3, with 8 bases identical to TRBD1. This CDR3 contains 15 residues. V shed 7 bases, J shed 7 bases, and the junction held 13 bases outside the gene matches. The germline V gene has CDR1 MNHNS and CDR2 SASEGT. CDR3 coding DNA: TGTGCCAGCAATTCAGGGGGCATAGAGAAGAATACGCAGTATTTT. This sequence encodes CASNSGGIEKNTQYF.

The J gene is TRBJ1-3, the V gene TRBV7-9, with 7 bases fitting TRBD1. CDR3 length equals 14 residues. V shed 4 bases and J 4 bases; nucleotides not matched to a gene: 4. Per the germline V gene, CDR1 is SEHNR and CDR2 is FQNEAQ (reference sequence). The CDR3 nucleotides are TGTGCCAGCAGCTCCCGGGACAGAGGAAACACCATATATTTT. The encoded protein is CASSSRDRGNTIYF.